A selection of T cell receptor beta chains follows, all from one sample in a study of CXCR4 blockade with PD-1 therapy in pancreatic cancer. Sequencing was performed with immunoSEQ multiplex PCR; in TCRdb, only in-frame clones are kept and a portion is missing. The table includes some 16,000 clones, about 72% detected once. The source material was tumor tissue. The receptors stem from a human donor with pancreatic ductal adenocarcinoma. CDR3s include the opening cysteine and the closing phenylalanine or tryptophan. D genes are given only for firm matches. Clone sizes are given selectively: once, few, many, or a class where the clone is expanded.

d_call j_call v_call clone_size cdr3_nt cdr3_aa
. TRBJ2-1 TRBV9 few TGTGCCAGCAGCGCCGGGACCCAGGGGCACAATGAGCAGTTCTTC CASSAGTQGHNEQFF
TRBD1 TRBJ2-7 TRBV30 . TGTGCCTGGCTGGGACAGGGAGCAAGAAACTCCTACGAGCAGTACTTC CAWLGQGARNSYEQYF
TRBD1 TRBJ1-1 TRBV6-8 medium-sized TGTGCCAGCGCAGGGGGCAGAAAGGACACTGAAGCTTTCTTT CASAGGRKDTEAFF
. TRBJ2-7 TRBV19 . TGTGCCAGTAGTATGGGGCCCCCCATAGACGAGCAGTACTTC CASSMGPPIDEQYF
. TRBJ2-3 TRBV15 . TGTGCCACCAGCAGAGATAGGGCGGGGTCAGATACGCAGTATTTT CATSRDRAGSDTQYF
. TRBJ2-5 TRBV6-8 . TGTGCCAGCAGTTACACCTACCAAGAGACCCAGTACTTC CASSYTYQETQYF
. TRBJ2-3 TRBV28 . TGTGCCAGCGGGTCAAATAGCGGTACAGGAGATACGCAGTATTTT CASGSNSGTGDTQYF
. TRBJ2-2 TRBV30 few TGTGCCTGGAGTATTACTAGGCCCGGGGAGCTGTTTTTT CAWSITRPGELFF
. TRBJ2-3 TRBV25-1 once TGTGCCAGCAGTGAAGGACTACCCACAGATACGCAGTATTTT CASSEGLPTDTQYF
. TRBJ2-7 TRBV29-1 . TGCAGCGTAGTACTCCCCGGAAACGAGCAGTACTTC CSVVLPGNEQYF
TRBD1 TRBJ2-1 TRBV15 . TGTGCCACCAGCAGAGATCAGGGGGCGAGCGGGCTCAACAATGAGCAGTTCTTC CATSRDQGASGLNNEQFF
. TRBJ2-3 TRBV7-8 few TGTGCCAGCAGCTTGAAGGGGGGCGGGATAGCAGATACGCAGTATTTT CASSLKGGGIADTQYF
. TRBJ1-2 TRBV25-1 . TGTGCCAGCAGTGAAATTCAGGGGCATGGCTACACCTTC CASSEIQGHGYTF
. TRBJ2-7 TRBV18 . TGTGCCAGCTCACCGCGGGACAAGTCCTACGAGCAGTACTTC CASSPRDKSYEQYF
. TRBJ2-3 TRBV12-1 . TGTGCCAGCAGCGCCTCGGCCTTACCAAGGGGCACAGATACGCAGTATTTT CASSASALPRGTDTQYF
. TRBJ2-1 TRBV28 once TGTGTCAGCAGTGCTTACGGACAATACAATGAGCAGTTCTTC CVSSAYGQYNEQFF
. TRBJ1-2 TRBV28 . TGTGCCAGCAGTTTAGGGGGGCTAGGCTGGACCTTC CASSLGGLGWTF
. TRBJ1-1 TRBV29-1 once TGCAGCGTTAGCCGGACCCAAGCCGTTAACACTGAAGCTTTCTTT CSVSRTQAVNTEAFF
. TRBJ1-1 TRBV27 . TGTGCCAGCAGTTTAGCCATGCCGAATTTGAACACTGAAGCTTTCTTT CASSLAMPNLNTEAFF
. TRBJ2-1 TRBV19 . TGTGCCAGTAGTATGAGCAGGGGCCTCTCCTACAATGAGCAGTTCTTC CASSMSRGLSYNEQFF
. TRBJ2-1 TRBV9 . TGTGCCAGCAGCGTAGCGGGATCCTACAATGAGCAGTTCTTC CASSVAGSYNEQFF
. TRBJ1-1 TRBV19 . TGTGCCAGTAGGGTGCTCAGAGAGGACACTGAAGCTTTCTTT CASRVLREDTEAFF
TRBD2 TRBJ2-3 TRBV28 medium-sized TGTGCCAGCAGTCTCACCGGACTAGCGGGCACAGATACGCAGTATTTT CASSLTGLAGTDTQYF
TRBD1 TRBJ1-3 TRBV6-7 . TGTGCCAGCCGAGGGACAGGGGTTTTCTCTGGAAACACCATATATTTT CASRGTGVFSGNTIYF
. TRBJ1-4 TRBV15 . TGTGCCACCAGCAGAGAACTCAGTCGGGAAAAACTGTTTTTT CATSRELSREKLFF
. TRBJ1-1 TRBV18 few TGTGCCAGCTCACCCCCGATAGGGAGCACTGAAGCTTTCTTT CASSPPIGSTEAFF
. TRBJ2-2 TRBV7-5 . TGTGCCAGCAGTCGAGAATGGGGCACCGGGGAGCTGTTTTTT CASSREWGTGELFF
. TRBJ2-2 TRBV19 . TGTGCCATTCAATCCAGGGGAACCGGGGAGCTGTTTTTT CAIQSRGTGELFF